This T cell receptor (beta chain) was sequenced for a study of T cells in Graves' hyperthyroidism and ophthalmopathy. RNA transcripts gave rise to amplified TCR beta CDR3 regions. A set of HTBI primers served as the primers for a first-round RT-PCR of the TCR CDR3. TCRdb reprocessed the multiplex PCR reads with MiXCR, giving one entry per CDR3 protein. Seen here are around 420,000 distinct CDR3 sequences, approximately 14% observed once, and the top ten hold roughly 8%. The junction had 6 bases not matched to a gene; V was cut back by 4 bases and J by 0 bases. The CDR3 is 15 amino acids. Germline V gene lookup returns CDR1 LGHDT and CDR2 YNNKEL (reference sequence).

Material: blood. This TCR came from a woman younger than 35 with Graves' hyperthyroidism. V is TRBV3-1 and J is TRBJ2-7; 7 nucleotides line up with TRBD2. The CDR3 region is CASSPSLAVSYEQYF. The CDR3 DNA is TGTGCCAGCAGCCCCTCTCTAGCGGTCTCCTACGAGCAGTACTTC.